This TCR beta chain was identified during a study of T cell changes during pregnancy in multiple sclerosis. Using immunoSEQ multiplex PCR, the repertoire was profiled, and TCRdb retains in-frame clones only, with some absent. The table includes tens of thousands of clones, approximately 91% detected once. V lost 4 bases, J lost 1 base, and 9 bases stayed unmatched. CDR1 is SNHLY, CDR2 FYNNEI, per germline. The CDR3 is made up of 17 amino acids. V is TRBV2 and J is TRBJ2-2, with 7 bases matching TRBD2. The sample here was peripheral blood, taken in the first trimester of pregnancy. This TCR came from a female donor with multiple sclerosis, enrolled in a pregnancy study. The CDR3 region is CASSASRLARNTGELFF. CDR3 bases: TGTGCCAGCAGTGCCAGTAGACTAGCAAGGAACACCGGGGAGCTGTTTTTT.